These 2 T cell receptor beta chains originate from one sample sequenced in a study of CD8+ T cells in alopecia areata. RNA was isolated and reverse transcribed to cDNA, the sequencing template. Clones were read by immunoSEQ multiplex PCR, and TCRdb kept only the in-frame ones, dropping some. The sample lists about 150,000 clones; around 47% were seen once. Sequenced sample: CD4+ T cells sorted from blood. These receptors originate from a human donor with alopecia areata.

This clone was recorded a few times. The chain is built from TRBV18 and TRBJ2-1; D remains ambiguous. CDR1 KGHSH and CDR2 LQKENI come from the germline V gene. V shed 3 bases and J shed 6 bases, with 15 bases lying between them. There are 15 residues in the CDR3. Written as DNA, the CDR3 is TGTGCCAGCTCACCGCTCCCATCTAGACTCAATGAGCAGTTCTTC. Its translation: CASSPLPSRLNEQFF.

Regarding this clone: Its ends do not fully match the called genes, so a read error is possible. CDR3 sequence reads: CASSPSTGYGEQYF. CDR3 sequence (DNA): TGTGCTAGCAGCCCCAGTACAGGGTATGGCGAGCAGTACTTC. V and J are TRBV7-7 and TRBJ2-7; a possible D gene is TRBD1 (6 bases). Per germline, CDR1 SSHAT and CDR2 FNYEAQ (reference sequence). This CDR3 has 14 residues.